The T cell receptor beta chain described here comes from a study of T-cell memory formation after mild COVID-19 (dated by TCRdb to 2020 to 2022). In terms of the full investigation: TCR sequence clusters from the two donors were largely donor specific. Longitudinal TCRalpha and TCRbeta repertoire sequencing tracked T-cell clones expanding and contracting after mild COVID-19 in a couple of donors. Two young, previously healthy adult volunteers, one female and one male, were included in the cohort.

Ficoll-Paque density gradient centrifugation was used to isolate PBMCs. Taken from cysteine to phenylalanine, the CDR3 has 11 residues. Kept here is only the CDR3 DNA, which spans 33 bases and is read in frame from base 1. The CDR1 and CDR2 encoded by the germline V gene (reference sequence) are DFQATT and SNEGSKA. V is reduced by 6 bases and J by 5 bases, leaving a spacing of 10 bases between them. Sequencing relied on an Illumina NovaSeq 6000. TCRalpha and TCRbeta cDNA libraries were constructed by 5'RACE with constant-segment primers, with sample barcodes and unique molecular identifiers being introduced. RNA was extracted from every sample with Trizol reagent. Libraries were amplified in two PCR steps, with a second sample barcode and Illumina TruSeq adapters added in the second step. The libraries were sequenced on an Illumina NovaSeq using 2 x 150 bp paired-end reads. Per the original workflow: The reads were demultiplexed and collapsed into UMI-guided consensus sequences using migec v1.2.7. Using mixcr v2.1.11, UMI consensuses were aligned to TRA and TRB V and J templates and then assembled into clonotypes. A clonotype was counted as expanded or contracted only if both edgeR and NoisET called the change significant, with noise models trained on biological replicates. For edgeR calls, the thresholds were a false discovery rate-adjusted p below 0.01 and a log2 fold-change of 1. As an exploratory analysis of dynamics, PCA with hierarchical clustering was applied to max-normalized trajectories of the 1000 most abundant clonotypes. Separately sequenced CD4+ and CD8+ repertoires were used to assign a CD4 or CD8 phenotype to each responding clone. TCRdb trimmed the raw reads at Q25, called clones with MiXCR and kept productive beta chains. Rows with a matching CDR3 protein are joined into one entry that keeps the most common DNA and genes. In this record, the V and J calls reflect TCRdb's handling and not the investigators' own analysis. Across this sample there are 200,000 or so distinct CDR3 sequences, with 16% seen only once. Approximately 2.1% of the sample lies in the top ten.

The paper as a whole reports these results and caveats: Clones that contracted from day 15 to 85 showed balanced CD4/CD8 phenotypes, whereas a second wave of clones that expanded from day 15 to 37 leaned towards CD4+. The study covered only two mild cases, and larger cohorts including severe cases with pre-infection samples were considered necessary. Contracting CD4+ clones were located mainly in the CM and EM memory subsets, whereas CD8+ clones were found to be enriched in EMRA. SARS-CoV-2 specificity was not confirmed for the second-wave clones peaking on day 37. The detection of some responding clones in pre-infection memory suggests that pre-existing cross-reactive memory T cells joined the SARS-CoV-2 response.

This clonotype was counted between two and nine times. Its antigen has not been determined. No per-base quality is available; no much larger clone lies one base away. The sequence is built from TRBV20-1 and TRBJ2-5, with no confident D gene call. The TCR comes from an adult woman who had mild COVID-19 (a few samples of this study predate the infection). The sample titles of this study are shuffled in the database, so cell type and time point are left out; the donor was told from shared clones. The sample was PBMCs or a T cell subset sorted from them (not recorded which). The nucleotide sequence reads as follows: TGCAGTGCCCGAGGCGTGGAGACCCAGTACTTC. This gives the protein CSARGVETQYF.